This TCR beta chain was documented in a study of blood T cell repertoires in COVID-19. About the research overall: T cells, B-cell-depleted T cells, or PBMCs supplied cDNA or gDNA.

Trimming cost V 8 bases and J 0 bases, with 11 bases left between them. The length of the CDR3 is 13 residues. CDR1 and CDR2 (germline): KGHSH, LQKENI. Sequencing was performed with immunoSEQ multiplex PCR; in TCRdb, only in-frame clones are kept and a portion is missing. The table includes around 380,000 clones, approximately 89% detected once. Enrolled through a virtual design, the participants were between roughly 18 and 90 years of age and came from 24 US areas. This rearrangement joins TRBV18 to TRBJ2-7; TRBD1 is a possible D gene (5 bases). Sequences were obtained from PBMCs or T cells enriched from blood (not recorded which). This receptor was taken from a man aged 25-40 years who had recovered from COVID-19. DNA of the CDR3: TGTGCCAGCCAGACAGCCAGCTCCTACGAGCAGTACTTC. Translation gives CASQTASSYEQYF.